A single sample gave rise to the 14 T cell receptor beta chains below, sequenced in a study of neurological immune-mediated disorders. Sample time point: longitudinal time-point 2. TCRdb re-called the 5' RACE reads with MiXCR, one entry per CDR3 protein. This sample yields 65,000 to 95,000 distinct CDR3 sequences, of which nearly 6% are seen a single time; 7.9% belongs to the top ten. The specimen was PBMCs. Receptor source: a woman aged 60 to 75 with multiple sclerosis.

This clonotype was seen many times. This CDR3 is CASNHGTVYEQYF. In nucleotides, the CDR3 is TGTGCCAGCAACCACGGGACAGTCTACGAGCAGTACTTC. The chain has TRBV6-6 and TRBJ2-7; 7 bases align to TRBD1. Germline V gene sequence: CDR1 MNHNY, CDR2 SVGAGI (reference sequence). The length of the CDR3 is 13 residues. V lost 7 bases, J lost 3 bases, and 6 bases stayed unmatched.

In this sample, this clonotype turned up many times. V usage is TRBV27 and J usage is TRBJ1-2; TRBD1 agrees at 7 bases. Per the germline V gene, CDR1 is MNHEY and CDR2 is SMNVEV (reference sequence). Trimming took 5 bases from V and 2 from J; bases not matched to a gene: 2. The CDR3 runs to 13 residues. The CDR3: CASSLRGNYGYTF. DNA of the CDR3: TGTGCCAGCAGTCTCAGGGGGAACTATGGCTACACCTTC.

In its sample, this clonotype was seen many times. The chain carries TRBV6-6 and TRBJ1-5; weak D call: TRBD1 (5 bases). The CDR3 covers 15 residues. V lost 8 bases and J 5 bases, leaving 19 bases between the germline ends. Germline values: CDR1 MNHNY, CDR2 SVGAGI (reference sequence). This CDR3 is CASGLPQGLYQPQHF. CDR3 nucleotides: TGTGCCAGCGGACTGCCCCAGGGTTTGTATCAGCCCCAGCATTTT.

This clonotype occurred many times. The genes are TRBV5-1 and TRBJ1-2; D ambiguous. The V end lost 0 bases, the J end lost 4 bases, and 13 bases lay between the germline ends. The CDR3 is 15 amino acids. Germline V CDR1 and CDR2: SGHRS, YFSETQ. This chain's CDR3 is CASSLVLGGGYGYTF. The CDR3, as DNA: TGCGCCAGCAGCTTGGTGCTGGGAGGCGGCTATGGCTACACCTTC.

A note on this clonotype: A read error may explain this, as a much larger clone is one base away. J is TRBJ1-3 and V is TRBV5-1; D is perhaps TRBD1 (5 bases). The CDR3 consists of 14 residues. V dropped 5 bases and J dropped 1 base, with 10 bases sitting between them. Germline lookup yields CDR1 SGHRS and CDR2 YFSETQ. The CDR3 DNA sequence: TGCGCCAGCAGTCCGGGGGAATCTGGAAACACCATATATTTT. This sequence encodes CASSPGESGNTIYF.

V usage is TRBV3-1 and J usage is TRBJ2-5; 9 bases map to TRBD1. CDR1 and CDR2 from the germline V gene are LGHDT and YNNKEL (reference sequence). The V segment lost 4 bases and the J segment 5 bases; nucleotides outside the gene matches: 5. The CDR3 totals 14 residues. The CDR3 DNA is TGTGCCAGCAGCCCGTACAGGGGGCAGGAGACCCAGTACTTC. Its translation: CASSPYRGQETQYF.

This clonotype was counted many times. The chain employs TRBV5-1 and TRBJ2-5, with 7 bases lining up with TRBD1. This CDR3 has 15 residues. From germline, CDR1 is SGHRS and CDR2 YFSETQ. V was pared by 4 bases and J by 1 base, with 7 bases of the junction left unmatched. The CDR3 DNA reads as TGCGCCAGCAGCGGTAATCCAGGGGGCCAAGAGACCCAGTACTTC. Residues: CASSGNPGGQETQYF.

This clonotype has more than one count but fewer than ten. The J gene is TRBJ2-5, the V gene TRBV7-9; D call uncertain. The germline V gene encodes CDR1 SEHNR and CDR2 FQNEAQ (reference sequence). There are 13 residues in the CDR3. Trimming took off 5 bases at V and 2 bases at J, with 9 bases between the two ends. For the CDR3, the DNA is TGTGCCAGCAGCCCCTCGGGTCAAGAGACCCAGTACTTC. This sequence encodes CASSPSGQETQYF.

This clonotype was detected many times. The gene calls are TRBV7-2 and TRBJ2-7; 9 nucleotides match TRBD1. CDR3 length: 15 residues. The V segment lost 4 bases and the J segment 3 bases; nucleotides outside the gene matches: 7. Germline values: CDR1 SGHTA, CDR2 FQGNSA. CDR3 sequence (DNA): TGTGCCAGCAGCTCCACCGCGGGACAGGGCTACGAGCAGTACTTC. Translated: CASSSTAGQGYEQYF.

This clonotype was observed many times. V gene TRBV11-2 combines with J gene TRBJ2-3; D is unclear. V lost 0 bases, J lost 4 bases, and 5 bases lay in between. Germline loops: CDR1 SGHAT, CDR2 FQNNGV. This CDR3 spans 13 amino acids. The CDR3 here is CASSLDHPDTQYF. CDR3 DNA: TGTGCCAGCAGCTTAGATCACCCAGATACGCAGTATTTT. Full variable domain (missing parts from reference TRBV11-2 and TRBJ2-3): EAGVAQSPRYKIIEKRQSVAFWCNPISGHATLYWYQQILGQGPKLLIQFQNNGVVDDSQLPKDRFSAERLKGVDSTLKIQPAKLEDSAVYLCASSLDHPDTQYFGPGTRLTVL.

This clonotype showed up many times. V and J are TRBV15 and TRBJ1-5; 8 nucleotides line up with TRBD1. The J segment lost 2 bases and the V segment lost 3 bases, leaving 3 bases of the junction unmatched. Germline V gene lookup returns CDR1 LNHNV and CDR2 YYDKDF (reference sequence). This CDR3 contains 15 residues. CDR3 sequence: CATSRTGDGNQPQHF. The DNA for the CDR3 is TGTGCCACCAGCAGGACAGGGGATGGCAATCAGCCCCAGCATTTT.

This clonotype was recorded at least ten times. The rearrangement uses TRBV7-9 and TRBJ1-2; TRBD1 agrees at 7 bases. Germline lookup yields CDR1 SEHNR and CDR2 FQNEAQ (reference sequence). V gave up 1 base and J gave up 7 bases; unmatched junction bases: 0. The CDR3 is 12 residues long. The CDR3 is CASSLDRGGYTF. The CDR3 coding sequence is TGTGCCAGCAGCTTAGACAGGGGTGGCTACACCTTC.

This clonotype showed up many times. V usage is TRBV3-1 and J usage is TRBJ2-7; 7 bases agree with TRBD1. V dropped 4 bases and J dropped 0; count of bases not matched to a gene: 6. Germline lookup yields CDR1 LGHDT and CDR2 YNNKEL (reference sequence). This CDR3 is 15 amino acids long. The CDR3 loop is CASSPLDRSSYEQYF. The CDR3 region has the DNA TGTGCCAGCAGCCCGTTGGACAGGAGCTCCTACGAGCAGTACTTC.

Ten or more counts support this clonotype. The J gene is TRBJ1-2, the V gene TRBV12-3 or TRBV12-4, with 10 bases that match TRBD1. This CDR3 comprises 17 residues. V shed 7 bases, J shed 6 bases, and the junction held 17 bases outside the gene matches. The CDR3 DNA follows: TGTGCCAGCATCACCCTCTCGGACAGGGGGAGATTTCATGGCTACACCTTC. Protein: CASITLSDRGRFHGYTF.